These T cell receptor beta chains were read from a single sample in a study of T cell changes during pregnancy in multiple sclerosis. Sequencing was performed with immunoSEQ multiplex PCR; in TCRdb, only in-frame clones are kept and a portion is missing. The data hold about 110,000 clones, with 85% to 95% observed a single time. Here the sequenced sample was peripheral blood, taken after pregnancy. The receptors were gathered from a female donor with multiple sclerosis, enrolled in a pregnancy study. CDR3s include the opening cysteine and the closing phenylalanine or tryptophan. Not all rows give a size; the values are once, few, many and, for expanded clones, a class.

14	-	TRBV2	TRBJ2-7	CASSDPGQGRKQYF
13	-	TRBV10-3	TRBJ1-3	CATGGRSGNTIYF
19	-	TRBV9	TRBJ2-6	CASSISRGDSRSGANVLTF
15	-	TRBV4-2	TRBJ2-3	CATQGPGSGPDTQYF
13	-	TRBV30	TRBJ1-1	CAWREQENTEAFF
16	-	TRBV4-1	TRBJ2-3	CASSIRTSGFTDTQYF
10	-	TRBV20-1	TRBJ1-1	CSASDTEAFF
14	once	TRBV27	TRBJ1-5	CASSFRQGNQPQHF
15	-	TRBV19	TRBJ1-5	CAASQAVISNQPQHF
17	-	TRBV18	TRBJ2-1	CASSPRTSGSSYNEQFF
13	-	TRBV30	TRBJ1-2	CAWSLGFDVSGTF
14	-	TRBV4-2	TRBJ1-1	CASSQGEGNTEAFF
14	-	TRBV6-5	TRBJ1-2	CASGKSGTPYGYTF
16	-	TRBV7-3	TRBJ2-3	CASSSSGTQGWDTQYF
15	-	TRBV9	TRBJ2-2	CASSVRGSSAGELFF
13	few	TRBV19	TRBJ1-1	CASSTQGVTEAFF
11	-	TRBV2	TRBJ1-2	CASSNSHGYTF
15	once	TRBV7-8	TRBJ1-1	CASSGTGGWNTEAFF
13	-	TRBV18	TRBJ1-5	CASSGTGGQPQHF
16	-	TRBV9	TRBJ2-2	CASSANGGTRTGELFF
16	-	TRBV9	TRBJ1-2	CASSVQGDSANYGYTF
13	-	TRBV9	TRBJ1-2	CASSVDRDYGYTF
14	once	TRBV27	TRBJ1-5	CASSLSAGDQPQHF
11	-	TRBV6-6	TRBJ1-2	CASSEERGYTF
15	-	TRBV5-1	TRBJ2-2	CASKAGLRDTGELFF